This TCR beta chain was profiled in a study of blood T cell repertoires in COVID-19. About the study: T cells, B-cell-depleted T cells, or PBMCs supplied cDNA or gDNA.

Cohorts were assigned according to the clinical history that participants reported. Cohort 3 donors were reported recovered after two negative PCRs, clearance, or symptom resolution. Study processing details: Estimates of nucleated cell counts were drawn from the amplification of reference gene primers. Sequencing used immunoSEQ multiplex PCR; TCRdb keeps in-frame clones, though not all of them. Clonal size and the V and J genes are those of that table, whereas D and trimming came from the DNA. The sample includes about 180,000 clones, around 84% seen only once; the top ten take about 15%. Sequenced material: PBMCs or T cells enriched from blood (not recorded which). This TCR was recovered from a man aged 45-65 years who had recovered from COVID-19.

Here the CDR3 DNA reads TGCAGCGACCTGACAATGAGCACTGAAGCTTTCTTT. It codes for CSDLTMSTEAFF. This chain uses TRBV29-1 with TRBJ1-1, with D hard to call. This CDR3 is built from 12 residues. Trimming shortened V by 7 bases and J by 4 bases, and 13 bases separated the two germline ends. Per the germline V gene, CDR1 is SQVTM and CDR2 is ANQGSEA.